A single sample is the source of the 20 T cell receptor beta chains below, sequenced in a study of blood T cell repertoires in COVID-19. This table comes from immunoSEQ multiplex PCR, and its TCRdb copy is limited to in-frame clones, with some not included. This sample has just over 90,000 clones, with approximately 80% found just once. The sequencing sample was made of peripheral blood. These receptors were collected from a human donor in a cohort sampled during active COVID-19.

The rearrangement uses TRBV6-8 and TRBJ1-5; 8 bases are a match to TRBD1. This CDR3 comprises 14 residues. The germline gives CDR1 MNHGY, CDR2 SAAAGT. Trimming cost V 3 bases and J 5 bases; bases outside gene matches: 3. The chain's CDR3 is CASSYTTGDQPQHF. The CDR3 coding sequence is TGTGCCAGCAGTTATACGACAGGGGATCAGCCCCAGCATTTT.

The rearrangement links TRBV5-1 to TRBJ1-5; weak D call: TRBD1 (5 bases). V shed 6 bases and J shed 0 bases, with 19 bases lying between them. Germline assignment: CDR1 SGHRS and CDR2 YFSETQ. There are 17 residues in the CDR3. The CDR3 DNA reads as TGCGCCAGCACCACCGGGGGGAGGGACTATAGCAATCAGCCCCAGCATTTT. This sequence encodes CASTTGGRDYSNQPQHF.

This clone has at least ten counts. The J gene is TRBJ2-5, the V gene TRBV7-2; 10 bases agree with TRBD2. The junction had 5 bases not matched to a gene; V was cut back by 5 bases and J by 5 bases. The CDR3 length is 14 residues. Per germline, CDR1 SGHTA and CDR2 FQGNSA. The CDR3 loop reads CASSQAGGGETQYF. The CDR3, as DNA: TGTGCCAGCAGCCAAGCGGGAGGGGGGGAGACCCAGTACTTC.

The chain recombines TRBV7-9 with TRBJ2-7, with 8 bases lining up with TRBD2. In germline, CDR1 is SEHNR, CDR2 FQNEAQ (reference sequence). V shed 3 bases, J shed 11 bases, and the junction held 9 bases outside the gene matches. The CDR3 consists of 13 residues. In DNA, the CDR3 is TGTGCCAGCAGCTTGACCGCAACTAGCGGAAAGTACTTC. Translated: CASSLTATSGKYF.

The rearrangement uses TRBV5-1 and TRBJ2-2; 7 nucleotides agree with TRBD1. Per germline, CDR1 SGHRS and CDR2 YFSETQ. Germline trimming cut 2 bases from V and 3 bases from J; bases unmatched to any gene: 4. This CDR3 spans 15 amino acids. In nucleotides, the CDR3 is TGCGCCAGCAGCTTCACAGGGGCGTACACCGGGGAGCTGTTTTTT. Residues: CASSFTGAYTGELFF.

The chain joins TRBV2 to TRBJ1-5; perhaps TRBD1 as D (6 bases). Looked up from germline, CDR1 is SNHLY and CDR2 is FYNNEI. The length of the CDR3 is 14 residues. The V and J ends lost 4 bases and 1 base respectively, with 8 bases between them. The CDR3 coding sequence is TGTGCCAGCAGTGTAGGGGGAAGCAATCAGCCCCAGCATTTT. Translated, it gives CASSVGGSNQPQHF.

The CDR3 reads CASSQEGGSVGYTF. DNA for the CDR3: TGTGCCAGCAGCCAAGAGGGGGGGAGTGTAGGCTACACCTTC. The V call is TRBV11-2, the J call TRBJ1-2; perhaps TRBD1 as D (6 bases). CDR1 and CDR2 (germline): SGHAT, FQNNGV. With 5 bases removed from V and 8 bases from J, the gap between germline ends came to 18 bases. This CDR3 region has 14 residues.

This clone appeared a few times. The V gene is TRBV4-1, the J gene TRBJ2-2, with 7 bases aligning to TRBD2. Trimming removed 1 base from V and 0 bases from J; junction bases left unmatched: 11. Germline V gene sequence: CDR1 MGHRA, CDR2 YSYEKL. The CDR3 runs to 19 residues. Written as DNA, the CDR3 is TGCGCCAGCAGCCAAGTTGGTGGGAGGGACCCAGCGAACACCGGGGAGCTGTTTTTT. Protein product: CASSQVGGRDPANTGELFF.

The chain joins TRBV5-8 to TRBJ1-5; no reliable D call. In germline, CDR1 is SGHTS, CDR2 YDEGEE. The CDR3 extends over 15 amino acids. The V gene lost 7 bases and the J gene lost 3 bases, with 17 bases spanning the gap. The CDR3 region has the DNA TGTGCCAGCGGCTCTGGGGAGATTAACAATCAGCCCCAGCATTTT. As protein: CASGSGEINNQPQHF.

This sequence joins TRBV6-5 and TRBJ1-2; TRBD1 matches at 7 bases. CDR1 is MNHEY, CDR2 SVGAGI, per germline. V was clipped by 6 bases and J by 6 bases; unmatched bases: 7. This CDR3 has 13 residues. In DNA form, the CDR3 reads TGTGCCAGCAGGCAGGGACAGCCGGATGGCTACACCTTC. This encodes CASRQGQPDGYTF.

The V gene is TRBV4-1, the J gene TRBJ2-2, with 9 bases identical to TRBD2. V was pared by 7 bases and J by 5 bases, with 8 bases of the junction left unmatched. Germline assignment: CDR1 MGHRA and CDR2 YSYEKL. The CDR3 extends over 15 amino acids. CDR3 coding DNA: TGCGCCAGCACCTCACTAGCGGGCGGAACCGGGGAGCTGTTTTTT. Amino acids: CASTSLAGGTGELFF.

The rearrangement links TRBV5-4 to TRBJ1-1; possibly TRBD1 for D (5 bases). The V end was cut by 2 bases, the J end by 1 base, with 15 bases between. Germline V gene sequence: CDR1 SGHNT, CDR2 YYREEE (reference sequence). This CDR3 region has 16 residues. The CDR3 region is CASSFEGRERNTEAFF. In nucleotides, the CDR3 is TGTGCCAGCAGCTTTGAGGGGCGGGAAAGGAACACTGAAGCTTTCTTT.

CDR3 DNA sequence: TGTGCCAGCAGTTCAAGCATCCCGTCTTATAATTCACCCCTCCACTTT. Its translation is CASSSSIPSYNSPLHF. The V and J genes are TRBV6-5 and TRBJ1-6; D uncertain. This CDR3 is 16 amino acids long. V was cut by 4 bases and J by 4 bases, with 14 bases left in between. Germline V lookup: CDR1 MNHEY, CDR2 SVGAGI.

The V gene is TRBV5-6, the J gene TRBJ2-4; TRBD2 aligns across 7 bases. There are 14 residues in the CDR3. CDR1 SGHDT and CDR2 YYEEEE come from the germline V gene. V lost 2 bases and J lost 6; bases outside the gene matches: 5. The CDR3 sequence: CASSFRLAANIQYF. The DNA of the CDR3 is TGTGCCAGCAGCTTTCGACTAGCAGCAAACATTCAGTACTTC.

A few counts support this clone. The rearrangement joins TRBV19 to TRBJ1-5; TRBD1 agrees at 7 bases. Germline CDR1 is LNHDA and CDR2 is SQIVND (reference sequence). Trimming cost V 6 bases and J 3 bases; bases outside gene matches: 11. The CDR3 length is 16 residues. CDR3 nucleotide sequence: TGTGCCAGTAGCCCTAACAGGGGCTTGAACAATCAGCCCCAGCATTTT. Protein: CASSPNRGLNNQPQHF.

The chain is built from TRBV2 and TRBJ1-5, with D uncertain. Germline-derived CDR1 and CDR2 are SNHLY and FYNNEI. CDR3 length: 15 amino acids. Deletions cut 8 bases from V and 0 bases from J, with 14 bases between. The CDR3 loop is CASCGRLNSNQPQHF. CDR3 DNA sequence: TGTGCCAGCTGCGGCAGACTGAATAGCAATCAGCCCCAGCATTTT.

Comments on this clone: Within the sample, other DNA sequences also encode this same CDR3. The chain recombines TRBV3-1 (or the pseudogene TRBV3-2) with TRBJ1-1; no firm D call. V was trimmed by 3 bases and J by 1 base, leaving 6 bases between them. The CDR3 spans 13 residues. CDR1 is LGHDT and CDR2 is YNNKEL in the germline V gene (reference sequence). The CDR3: CASSQGANTEAFF. CDR3 DNA sequence: TGTGCCAGCAGCCAGGGCGCGAACACTGAAGCTTTCTTT.

V usage is TRBV7-8 and J usage is TRBJ1-1, with a possible D match to TRBD1 (5 bases). The germline V and J ends were trimmed by 4 bases and 5 bases, with 23 bases remaining between them. From germline, CDR1 is SGHVS and CDR2 FQNEAQ. The CDR3 extends over 17 amino acids. In DNA form, the CDR3 reads TGTGCCAGCAGCTATCCCACCGGACGGCCTGGGGCAACTGAAGCTTTCTTT. Protein product: CASSYPTGRPGATEAFF. The full variable domain, its missing parts supplied by reference TRBV7-8 and TRBJ1-1, is GAGVSQSPRYKVAKRGQDVALRCDPISGHVSLFWYQQALGQGPEFLTYFQNEAQLDKSGLPSDRFFAERPEGSVSTLKIQRTQQEDSAVYLCASSYPTGRPGATEAFFGQGTRLTVV.

The CDR3: CASSPGLAGQETQYF. DNA of the CDR3: TGTGCCAGCAGCCCCGGACTAGCGGGACAAGAGACCCAGTACTTC. The V call is TRBV11-3, the J call TRBJ2-5; 12 bases match TRBD2. The germline V gene has CDR1 SGHNT and CDR2 YENEEA. This CDR3 has 15 residues. The V segment lost 5 bases and the J segment 2 bases; nucleotides outside the gene matches: 3.

The V and J genes are TRBV5-1 and TRBJ2-1; 12 bases line up with TRBD2. The CDR3 has 16 amino acids. Germline CDR1 and CDR2: SGHRS and YFSETQ. V was pared by 2 bases and J by 8 bases, with 8 bases of the junction left unmatched. The CDR3 sequence is CASSLGATSGRDEQFF. The CDR3, as DNA: TGCGCCAGCAGCTTAGGAGCGACTAGCGGGAGAGATGAGCAGTTCTTC.